This TCR beta chain is drawn from a study of T cell responses to AZD1222 COVID-19 vaccine. The study, taken as a whole, reports: Donors were mostly white British, more females; clonal diversity possibly underestimated. Just a handful of AZD1222 recipients were seropositive at baseline. Nearly half of spike-specific TCRs reportedly target variant regions that are unmutated in the B.1.351 and B.1.1.7 variants.

On this clone itself: Its specificity is not known.

Germline CDR1 reads SGHAT; CDR2 reads FQNNGV. V was clipped by 4 bases and J by 2 bases, with 5 bases between them. CDR3 length: 12 residues. Libraries were prepared by immunoSEQ multiplex PCR; TCRdb keeps only in-frame clonotypes and omits some of them. The sample has 170,000 or so clones; 90% to 95% are singletons. The sample in question was peripheral blood, obtained on day 0 of AZD1222 vaccination. This TCR was recovered from an adult in good health. The chain uses TRBV11-2 and TRBJ1-2; D unclear. The CDR3 sequence is CASSSLNYGYTF. Here the CDR3 DNA reads TGTGCCAGCAGCTCGCTGAACTATGGCTACACCTTC.